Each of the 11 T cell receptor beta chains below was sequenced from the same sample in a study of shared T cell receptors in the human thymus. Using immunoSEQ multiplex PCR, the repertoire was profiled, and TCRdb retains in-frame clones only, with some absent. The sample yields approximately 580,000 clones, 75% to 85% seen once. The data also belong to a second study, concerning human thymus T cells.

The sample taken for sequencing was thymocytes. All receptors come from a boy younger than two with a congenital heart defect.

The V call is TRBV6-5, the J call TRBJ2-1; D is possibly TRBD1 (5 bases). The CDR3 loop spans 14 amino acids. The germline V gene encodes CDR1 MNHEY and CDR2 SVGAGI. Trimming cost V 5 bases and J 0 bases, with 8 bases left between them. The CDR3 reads CASSHRSSYNEQFF. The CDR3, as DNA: TGTGCCAGCAGTCACAGGAGCTCCTACAATGAGCAGTTCTTC.

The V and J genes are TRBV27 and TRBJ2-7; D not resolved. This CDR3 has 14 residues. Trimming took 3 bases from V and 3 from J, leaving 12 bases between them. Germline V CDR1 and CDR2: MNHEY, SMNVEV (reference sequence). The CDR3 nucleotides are TGTGCCAGCAGTTTTGTGAGCTCCCTCTACGAGCAGTACTTC. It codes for CASSFVSSLYEQYF.

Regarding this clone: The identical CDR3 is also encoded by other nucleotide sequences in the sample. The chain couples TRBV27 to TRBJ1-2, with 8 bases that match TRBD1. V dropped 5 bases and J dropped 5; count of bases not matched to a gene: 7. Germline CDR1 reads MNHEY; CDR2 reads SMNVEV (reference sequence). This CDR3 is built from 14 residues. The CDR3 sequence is CASSPRTGRYGYTF. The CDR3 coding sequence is TGTGCCAGCAGTCCCCGGACAGGGAGATATGGCTACACCTTC.

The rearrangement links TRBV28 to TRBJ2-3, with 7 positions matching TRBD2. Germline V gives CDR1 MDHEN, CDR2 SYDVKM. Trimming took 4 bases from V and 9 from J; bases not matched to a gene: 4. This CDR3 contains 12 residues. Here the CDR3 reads CASSSTSFTQYF. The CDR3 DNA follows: TGTGCCAGCAGTTCGACTAGCTTCACGCAGTATTTT.

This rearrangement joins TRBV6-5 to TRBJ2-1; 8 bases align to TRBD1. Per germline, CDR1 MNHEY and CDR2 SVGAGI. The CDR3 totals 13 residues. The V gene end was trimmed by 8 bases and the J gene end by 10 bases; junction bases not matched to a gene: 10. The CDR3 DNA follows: TGTGCCAGCCGTACCCAGGGGGCAGTGGAGCAGTTCTTC. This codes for CASRTQGAVEQFF.

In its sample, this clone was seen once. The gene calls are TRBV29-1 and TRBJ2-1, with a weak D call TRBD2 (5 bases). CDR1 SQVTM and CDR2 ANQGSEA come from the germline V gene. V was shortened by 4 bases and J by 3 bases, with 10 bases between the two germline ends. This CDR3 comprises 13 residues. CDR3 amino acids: CSVGVTSYNEQFF. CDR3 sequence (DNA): TGCAGCGTTGGTGTCACTAGCTACAATGAGCAGTTCTTC.

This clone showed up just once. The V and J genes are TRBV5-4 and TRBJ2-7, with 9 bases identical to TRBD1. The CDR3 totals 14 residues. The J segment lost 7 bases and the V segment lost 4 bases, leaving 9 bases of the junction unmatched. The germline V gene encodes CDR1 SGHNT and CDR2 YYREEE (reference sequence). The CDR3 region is CASSRRDRVGEQYF. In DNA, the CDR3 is TGTGCCAGCAGCCGTCGGGACAGGGTGGGGGAGCAGTACTTC. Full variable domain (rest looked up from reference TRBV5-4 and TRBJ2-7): ETGVTQSPTHLIKTRGQQVTLRCSSQSGHNTVSWYQQALGQGPQFIFQYYREEENGRGNFPPRFSGLQFPNYSSELNVNALELDDSALYLCASSRRDRVGEQYFGPGTRLTVT.

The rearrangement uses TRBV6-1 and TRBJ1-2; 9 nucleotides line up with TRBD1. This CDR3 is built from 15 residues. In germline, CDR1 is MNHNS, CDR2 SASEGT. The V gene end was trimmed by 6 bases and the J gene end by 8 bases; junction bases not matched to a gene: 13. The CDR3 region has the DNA TGTGCCAGCAGCGGACCCACCGGGACAGGGAGAGGCTACACCTTC. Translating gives CASSGPTGTGRGYTF.

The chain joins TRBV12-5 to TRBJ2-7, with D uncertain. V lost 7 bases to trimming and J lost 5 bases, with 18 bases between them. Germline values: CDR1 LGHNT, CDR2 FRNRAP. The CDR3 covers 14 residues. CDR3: CASARLSPPHEQYF. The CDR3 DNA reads TGTGCTAGTGCCCGACTCTCCCCTCCTCACGAGCAGTACTTC.

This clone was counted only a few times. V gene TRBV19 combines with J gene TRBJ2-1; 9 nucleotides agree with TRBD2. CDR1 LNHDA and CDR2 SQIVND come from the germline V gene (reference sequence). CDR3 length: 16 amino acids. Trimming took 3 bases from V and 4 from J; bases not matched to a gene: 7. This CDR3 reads CASSILSGSLYNEQFF. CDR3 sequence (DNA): TGTGCCAGTAGTATCCTTAGCGGGAGTCTTTACAATGAGCAGTTCTTC.

The chain's CDR3 is CASSYRTGGDEQFF. CDR3 in DNA: TGTGCCAGCAGTTACCGGACAGGGGGCGATGAGCAGTTCTTC. The chain has TRBV6-6 and TRBJ2-1, with 11 nucleotides matching TRBD1. The CDR3 is made up of 14 amino acids. Per the germline V gene, CDR1 is MNHNY and CDR2 is SVGAGI (reference sequence). J lost 8 bases, V lost 2 bases, and 2 bases had no gene match.